This is a list of T cell receptor beta chains from one sample in a study of blood T cell repertoires in COVID-19. The repertoire was sequenced with immunoSEQ multiplex PCR; TCRdb's copy has only in-frame clones and lacks some. The sample lists 200,000 or so clones; more than 80% were seen once. Material: PBMCs or T cells enriched from blood (not recorded which). These receptors originate from a woman aged 40 to 55 with acute COVID-19. The CDR3 runs from the conserved cysteine through the conserved F or W. The D gene is left open where the match is weak. Only some rows state a clone size, as once, few, many or a class for expanded clones.

J gene	CDR3 length	clone size	D gene	V gene	CDR3 DNA	CDR3 protein
TRBJ1-3	16	-	-	TRBV13	TGTGCCAGCAGCGGTGGACACGCCGCCCCTGGAAACACCATATATTTT	CASSGGHAAPGNTIYF
TRBJ2-5	16	-	TRBD2	TRBV19	TGTGCCAGTAGTATAGGATCAGCGGGGGGTCAAGAGACCCAGTACTTC	CASSIGSAGGQETQYF
TRBJ1-2	12	-	-	TRBV19	TGTGCCAGTAGTAAGGGAGAGAGTGGCTACACCTTC	CASSKGESGYTF
TRBJ1-4	17	-	TRBD1	TRBV6-2/TRBV6-3	TGTGCCAGCAGCTCAATACCGGGACAGCTCCTAAATGAAAAACTGTTTTTT	CASSSIPGQLLNEKLFF
TRBJ1-2	13	-	TRBD1	TRBV12-3/TRBV12-4	TGTGCCAGCAGTCCGGGACAGAACTATGGCTACACCTTC	CASSPGQNYGYTF
TRBJ2-5	14	-	-	TRBV24-1	TGTGCCACCAGTGATTCTGGGGCGGGGGAGACCCAGTACTTC	CATSDSGAGETQYF
TRBJ1-2	12	-	-	TRBV9	TGTGCCAGCAGCGTTGGCCCAACCTCCTACACCTTC	CASSVGPTSYTF
TRBJ1-2	14	-	TRBD1	TRBV6-6	TGTGCCAGCAGTTCCGATGACAGGGGCTATGGCTACACCTTC	CASSSDDRGYGYTF
TRBJ1-6	15	-	TRBD1	TRBV19	TGTGCCAGTACACATTTGGGACAGGGAGATTCACCCCTCCACTTT	CASTHLGQGDSPLHF
TRBJ2-1	14	-	-	TRBV7-7	TGTGCTAGCAGCTTGGGGACTTCCAACAATGAGCAGTTCTTC	CASSLGTSNNEQFF
TRBJ1-2	16	-	-	TRBV9	TGTGCCAGCAGCGTAGCTATGGACGGGGCTAACTATGGCTACACCTTC	CASSVAMDGANYGYTF
TRBJ1-1	14	-	TRBD1	TRBV19	TGTGCCAGTACCATGGGAGACAGGGACACTGAAGCTTTCTTT	CASTMGDRDTEAFF
TRBJ1-5	14	once	-	TRBV15	TGTGCCACCAGCAGACAGGGAGGGAATCAGCCCCAGCATTTT	CATSRQGGNQPQHF
TRBJ1-2	15	-	TRBD1	TRBV7-9	TGTGCCAGCAGCTTAGGCCAGGGGGCTCTCTATGGCTACACCTTC	CASSLGQGALYGYTF
TRBJ2-7	15	-	TRBD2	TRBV23-1	TGCGCCAGCAGTCACTTCCCGGGGGGGCCTGACGAGCAGTACTTC	CASSHFPGGPDEQYF
TRBJ1-3	14	-	TRBD1	TRBV30	TGTGCCTGGAGTACAGGGGGCCTAGGAAACACCATATATTTT	CAWSTGGLGNTIYF
TRBJ2-7	17	few	-	TRBV18	TGTGCCAGCTCACCTAAACGAGGCAACAGGATTCCCTACGAGCAGTACTTC	CASSPKRGNRIPYEQYF
TRBJ1-2	14	-	-	TRBV21-1	TGTGCCAGCAGCGAGCGCAGGGCGTACTATGGCTACACCTTC	CASSERRAYYGYTF
TRBJ1-2	15	once	TRBD1	TRBV5-4	TGTGCCAGCAGCGGGGGACAGGGGAACGGCTATGGCTACACCTTC	CASSGGQGNGYGYTF
TRBJ2-3	15	-	-	TRBV27	TGTGCCAGCAGAACATGGAGCGGGTTCACAGATACGCAGTATTTT	CASRTWSGFTDTQYF
TRBJ1-1	15	once	-	TRBV4-1	TGCGCCAGCAGCCAAGCGAGAGTGCGCGACACTGAAGCTTTCTTT	CASSQARVRDTEAFF
TRBJ1-5	14	-	-	TRBV2	TGTGCCAGCAGTGCCGACAAGGACAATCAGCCCCAGCATTTT	CASSADKDNQPQHF
TRBJ1-2	14	-	-	TRBV5-6	TGTGCCAGCAGCTTGGAGGGGCCCCAGGGCGGCTACACCTTC	CASSLEGPQGGYTF
TRBJ2-1	17	-	TRBD2	TRBV10-1	TGCGCCAGCAGTGACGGCGGACTAGCGGGGACCTACAATGAGCAGTTCTTC	CASSDGGLAGTYNEQFF